This T cell receptor (beta chain) is drawn from a study of blood T cells in healthy people across ages. With V trimmed by 2 bases and J by 5 bases, 8 bases remained unmatched. This CDR3 has 15 residues. Germline V gene lookup returns CDR1 SGHDT and CDR2 YYEEEE. A second PCR of roughly 7 to 11 cycles used a sample-barcoded 5' primer and a J-beta primer mix. TCRdb passed the 5' RACE reads through MiXCR, listing each CDR3 protein once. In the table there are 630,000 or so distinct CDR3 sequences, 32% of which are singletons. The chain couples TRBV5-6 to TRBJ1-2; 8 bases are shared with TRBD1. This TCR was sampled from a woman aged 80 or over in good health. What was sequenced was blood. CDR3 region: CASSFETGAKYGYTF. The CDR3, as DNA: TGTGCCAGCAGCTTTGAGACAGGGGCCAAGTATGGCTACACCTTC.